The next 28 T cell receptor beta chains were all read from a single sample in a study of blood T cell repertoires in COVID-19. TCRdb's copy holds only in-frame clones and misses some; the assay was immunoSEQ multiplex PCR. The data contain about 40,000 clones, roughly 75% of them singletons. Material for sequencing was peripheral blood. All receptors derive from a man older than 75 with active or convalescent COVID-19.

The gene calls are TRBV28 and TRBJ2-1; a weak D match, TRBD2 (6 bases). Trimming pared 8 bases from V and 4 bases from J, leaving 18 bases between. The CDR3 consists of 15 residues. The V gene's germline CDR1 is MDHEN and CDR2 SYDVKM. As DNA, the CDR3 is TGTGCCAGCTCCTCGGGACGGGAGCGTTACAATGAGCAGTTCTTC. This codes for CASSSGRERYNEQFF.

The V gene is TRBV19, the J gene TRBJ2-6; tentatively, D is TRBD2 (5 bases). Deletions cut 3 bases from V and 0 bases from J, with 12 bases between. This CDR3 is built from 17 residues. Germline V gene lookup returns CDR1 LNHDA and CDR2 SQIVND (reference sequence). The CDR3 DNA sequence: TGTGCCAGTAGTATCGGACTCATTCGCTCTGGGGCCAACGTCCTGACTTTC. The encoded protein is CASSIGLIRSGANVLTF.

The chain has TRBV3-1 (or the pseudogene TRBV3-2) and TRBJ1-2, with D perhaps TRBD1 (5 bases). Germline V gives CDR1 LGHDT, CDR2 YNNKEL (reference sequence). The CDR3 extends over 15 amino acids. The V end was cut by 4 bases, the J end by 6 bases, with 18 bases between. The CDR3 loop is CASSPGGGRANGYTF. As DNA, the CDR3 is TGTGCCAGCAGCCCCGGCGGGGGAAGGGCGAATGGCTACACCTTC.

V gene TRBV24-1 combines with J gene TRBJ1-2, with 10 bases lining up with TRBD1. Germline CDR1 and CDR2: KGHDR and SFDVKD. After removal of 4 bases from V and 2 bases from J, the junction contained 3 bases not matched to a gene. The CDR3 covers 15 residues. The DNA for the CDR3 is TGTGCCACCAGTGAGACAGGGGGCACAAACTATGGCTACACCTTC. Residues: CATSETGGTNYGYTF.

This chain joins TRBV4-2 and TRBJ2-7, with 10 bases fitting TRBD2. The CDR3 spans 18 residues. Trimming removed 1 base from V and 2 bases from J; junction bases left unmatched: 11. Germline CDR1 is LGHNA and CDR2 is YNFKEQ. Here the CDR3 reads CASSQGAGRAGGPYEQYF. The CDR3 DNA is TGTGCCAGCAGCCAAGGGGCGGGTCGAGCGGGAGGGCCCTACGAGCAGTACTTC.

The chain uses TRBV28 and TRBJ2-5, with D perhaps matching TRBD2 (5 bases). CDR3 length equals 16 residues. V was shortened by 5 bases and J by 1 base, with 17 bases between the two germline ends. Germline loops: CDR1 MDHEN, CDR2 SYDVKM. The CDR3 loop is CASSRSRLTTQETQYF. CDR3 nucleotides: TGTGCCAGCAGTAGATCTCGACTAACCACCCAAGAGACCCAGTACTTC. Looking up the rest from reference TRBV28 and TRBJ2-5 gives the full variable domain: DVKVTQSSRYLVKRTGEKVFLECVQDMDHENMFWYRQDPGLGLRLIYFSYDVKMKEKGDIPEGYSVSREKKERFSLILESASTNQTSMYLCASSRSRLTTQETQYFGPGTRLLVL.

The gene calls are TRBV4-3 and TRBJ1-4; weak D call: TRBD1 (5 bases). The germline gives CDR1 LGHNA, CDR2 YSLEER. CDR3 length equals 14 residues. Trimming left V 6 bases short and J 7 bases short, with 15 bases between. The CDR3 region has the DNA TGCGCCAGCAGGGCCAGCGGGGCTAGTGAAAAACTGTTTTTT. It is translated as CASRASGASEKLFF.

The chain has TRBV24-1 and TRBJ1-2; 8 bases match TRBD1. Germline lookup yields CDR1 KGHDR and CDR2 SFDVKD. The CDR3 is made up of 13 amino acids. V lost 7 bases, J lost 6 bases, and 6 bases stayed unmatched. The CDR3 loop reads CATSAGQGDGYTF. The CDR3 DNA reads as TGTGCCACCAGCGCCGGACAGGGCGATGGCTACACCTTC.

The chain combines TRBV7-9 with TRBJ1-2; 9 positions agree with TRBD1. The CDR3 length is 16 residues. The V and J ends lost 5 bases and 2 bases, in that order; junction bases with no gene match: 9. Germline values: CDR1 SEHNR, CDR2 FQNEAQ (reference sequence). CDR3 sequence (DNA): TGTGCCAGCAGCCCCCCCAGGACAGGGGAGAACTATGGCTACACCTTC. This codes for CASSPPRTGENYGYTF.

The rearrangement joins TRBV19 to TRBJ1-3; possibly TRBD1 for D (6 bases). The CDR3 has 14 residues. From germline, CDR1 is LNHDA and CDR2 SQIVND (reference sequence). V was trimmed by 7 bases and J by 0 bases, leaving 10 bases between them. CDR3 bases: TGTGCCAGTACCCCGACAGGCTCTGGAAACACCATATATTTT. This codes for CASTPTGSGNTIYF.

The CDR3 DNA follows: TGTGCCAGCAGTTCTAGCGGGAGGGCCCCACAAGAGACCCAGTACTTC. It yields the protein CASSSSGRAPQETQYF. The V and J genes are TRBV28 and TRBJ2-5, with 12 bases that match TRBD2. Germline trimming cut 4 bases from V and 2 bases from J; bases unmatched to any gene: 5. This CDR3 contains 16 residues. Per germline, CDR1 MDHEN and CDR2 SYDVKM.

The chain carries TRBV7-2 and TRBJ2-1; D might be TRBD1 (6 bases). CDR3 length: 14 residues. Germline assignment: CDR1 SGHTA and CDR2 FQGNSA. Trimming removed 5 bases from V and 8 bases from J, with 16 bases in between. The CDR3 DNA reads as TGTGCCAGCAGCCCTATGACAGGTAACGATGAGCAGTTCTTC. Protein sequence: CASSPMTGNDEQFF.

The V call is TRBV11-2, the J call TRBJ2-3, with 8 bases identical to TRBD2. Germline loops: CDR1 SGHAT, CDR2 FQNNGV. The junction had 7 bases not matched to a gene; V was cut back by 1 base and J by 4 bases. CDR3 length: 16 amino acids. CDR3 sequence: CASSLGGGLVSDTQYF. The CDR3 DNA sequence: TGTGCCAGCAGCTTAGGGGGGGGACTAGTTTCAGATACGCAGTATTTT.

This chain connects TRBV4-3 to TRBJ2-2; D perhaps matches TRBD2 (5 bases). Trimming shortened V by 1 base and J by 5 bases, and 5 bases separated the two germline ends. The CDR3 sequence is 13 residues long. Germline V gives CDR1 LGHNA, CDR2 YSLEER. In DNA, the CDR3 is TGCGCCAGCAGCCAAGGAGGGACCGGGGAGCTGTTTTTT. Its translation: CASSQGGTGELFF.

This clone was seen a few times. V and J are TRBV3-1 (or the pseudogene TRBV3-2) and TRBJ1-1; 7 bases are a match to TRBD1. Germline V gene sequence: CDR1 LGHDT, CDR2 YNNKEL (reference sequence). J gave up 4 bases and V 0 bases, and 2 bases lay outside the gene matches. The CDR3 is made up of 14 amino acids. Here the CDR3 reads CASSQDPGGTEAFF. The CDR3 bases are TGTGCCAGCAGCCAAGACCCAGGGGGCACTGAAGCTTTCTTT.

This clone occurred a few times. The CDR3 DNA reads as TGTGCCAGCAGTTTATATGCCCGGGAGACCCAGTACTTC. Encoded protein: CASSLYARETQYF. The chain couples TRBV27 to TRBJ2-5; D gene uncertain. The CDR3 spans 13 residues. Germline loops: CDR1 MNHEY, CDR2 SMNVEV (reference sequence). Trimming stripped 1 base from V and 5 bases from J, with 8 bases between.

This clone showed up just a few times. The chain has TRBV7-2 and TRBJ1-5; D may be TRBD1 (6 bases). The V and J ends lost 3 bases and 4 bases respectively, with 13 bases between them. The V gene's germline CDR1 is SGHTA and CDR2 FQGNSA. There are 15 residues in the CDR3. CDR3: CASSLNPGTNQPQHF. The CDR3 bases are TGTGCCAGCAGCTTGAATCCGGGGACAAATCAGCCCCAGCATTTT.

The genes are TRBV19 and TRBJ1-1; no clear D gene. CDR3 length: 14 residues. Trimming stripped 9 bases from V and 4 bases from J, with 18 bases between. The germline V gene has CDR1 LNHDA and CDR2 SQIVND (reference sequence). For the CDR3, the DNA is TGTGCCAGCACCCTACAGCGGACTGGCACTGAAGCTTTCTTT. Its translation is CASTLQRTGTEAFF. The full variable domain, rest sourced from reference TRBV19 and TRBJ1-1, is DGGITQSPKYLFRKEGQNVTLSCEQNLNHDAMYWYRQDPGQGLRLIYYSQIVNDFQKGDIAEGYSVSREKKESFPLTVTSAQKNPTAFYLCASTLQRTGTEAFFGQGTRLTVV.

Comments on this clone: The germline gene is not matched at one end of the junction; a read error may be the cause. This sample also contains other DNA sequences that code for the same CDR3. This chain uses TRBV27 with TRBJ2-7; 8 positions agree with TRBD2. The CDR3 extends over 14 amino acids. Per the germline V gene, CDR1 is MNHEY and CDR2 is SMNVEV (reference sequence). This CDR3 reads CASSFGRGAYEQYF. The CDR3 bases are TGTGCCAGCAGTTTTGGGCGGGGGGCCTATGAGCAGTACTTC.

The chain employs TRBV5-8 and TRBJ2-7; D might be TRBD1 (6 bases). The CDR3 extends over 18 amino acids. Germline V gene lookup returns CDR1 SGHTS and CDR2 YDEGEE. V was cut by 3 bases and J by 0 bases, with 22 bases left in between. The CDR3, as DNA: TGTGCCAGCAGCTCCCGACTTGCACATGACAGGCCCTCCTACGAGCAGTACTTC. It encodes CASSSRLAHDRPSYEQYF.

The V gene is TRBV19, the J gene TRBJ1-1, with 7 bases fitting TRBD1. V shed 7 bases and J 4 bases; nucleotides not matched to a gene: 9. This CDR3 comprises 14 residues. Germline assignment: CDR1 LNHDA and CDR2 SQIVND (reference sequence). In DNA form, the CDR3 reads TGTGCCAGTAACAAAGACAGGGCGGGCACTGAAGCTTTCTTT. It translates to CASNKDRAGTEAFF.

The CDR3 coding sequence is TGTGCCAGCAGCCCCGGGACAGGGACCTTATACGAGCAGTACTTC. Translated, it gives CASSPGTGTLYEQYF. The rearrangement joins TRBV9 to TRBJ2-7, with 9 bases identical to TRBD1. This CDR3 has 15 amino acids. Germline assignment: CDR1 SGDLS and CDR2 YYNGEE. J lost 4 bases, V lost 4 bases, and 9 bases had no gene match. Together with reference TRBV9 and TRBJ2-7, the CDR3 gives the full variable domain: DSGVTQTPKHLITATGQRVTLRCSPRSGDLSVYWYQQSLDQGLQFLIQYYNGEERAKGNILERFSAQQFPDLHSELNLSSLELGDSALYFCASSPGTGTLYEQYFGPGTRLTVT.

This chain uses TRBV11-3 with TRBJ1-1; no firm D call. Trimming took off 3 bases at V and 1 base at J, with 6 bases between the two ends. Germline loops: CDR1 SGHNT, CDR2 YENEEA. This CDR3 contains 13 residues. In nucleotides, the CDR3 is TGTGCCAGCAGCTTTACGGGGAACACTGAAGCTTTCTTT. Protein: CASSFTGNTEAFF.

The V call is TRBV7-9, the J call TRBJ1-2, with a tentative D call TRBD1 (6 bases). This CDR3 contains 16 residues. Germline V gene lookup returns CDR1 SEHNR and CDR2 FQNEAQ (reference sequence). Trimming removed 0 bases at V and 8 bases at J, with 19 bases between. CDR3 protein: CASSLAGQGNIKGYTF. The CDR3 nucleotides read TGTGCCAGCAGCTTAGCCGGGCAGGGGAACATTAAAGGCTACACCTTC.

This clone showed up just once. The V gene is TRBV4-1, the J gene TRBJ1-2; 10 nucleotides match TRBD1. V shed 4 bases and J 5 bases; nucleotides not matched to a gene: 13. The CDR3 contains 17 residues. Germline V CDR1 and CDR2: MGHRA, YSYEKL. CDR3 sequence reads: CASSPTPPGQGFYGYTF. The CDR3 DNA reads TGCGCCAGCAGCCCCACCCCTCCGGGACAGGGGTTTTATGGCTACACCTTC.

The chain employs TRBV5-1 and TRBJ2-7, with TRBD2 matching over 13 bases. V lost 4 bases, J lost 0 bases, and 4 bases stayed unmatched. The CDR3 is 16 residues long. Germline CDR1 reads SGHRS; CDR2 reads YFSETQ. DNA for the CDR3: TGCGCCAGCAGCCCGGGACTAGCGGGAAACTCCTACGAGCAGTACTTC. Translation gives CASSPGLAGNSYEQYF.

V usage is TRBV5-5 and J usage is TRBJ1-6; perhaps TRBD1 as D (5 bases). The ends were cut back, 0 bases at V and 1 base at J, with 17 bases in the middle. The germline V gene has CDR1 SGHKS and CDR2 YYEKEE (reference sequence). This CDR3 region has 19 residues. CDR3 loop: CASSLASRADGSYNSPLHF. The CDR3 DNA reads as TGTGCCAGCAGCTTGGCCTCCAGGGCGGACGGATCCTATAATTCACCCCTCCACTTT.

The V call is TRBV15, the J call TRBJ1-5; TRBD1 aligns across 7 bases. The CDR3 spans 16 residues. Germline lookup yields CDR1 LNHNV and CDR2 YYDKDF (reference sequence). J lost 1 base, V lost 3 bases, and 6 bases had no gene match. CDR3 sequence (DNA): TGTGCCACCAGCAGGGCTCAGGGGGACAGCAATCAGCCCCAGCATTTT. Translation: CATSRAQGDSNQPQHF.